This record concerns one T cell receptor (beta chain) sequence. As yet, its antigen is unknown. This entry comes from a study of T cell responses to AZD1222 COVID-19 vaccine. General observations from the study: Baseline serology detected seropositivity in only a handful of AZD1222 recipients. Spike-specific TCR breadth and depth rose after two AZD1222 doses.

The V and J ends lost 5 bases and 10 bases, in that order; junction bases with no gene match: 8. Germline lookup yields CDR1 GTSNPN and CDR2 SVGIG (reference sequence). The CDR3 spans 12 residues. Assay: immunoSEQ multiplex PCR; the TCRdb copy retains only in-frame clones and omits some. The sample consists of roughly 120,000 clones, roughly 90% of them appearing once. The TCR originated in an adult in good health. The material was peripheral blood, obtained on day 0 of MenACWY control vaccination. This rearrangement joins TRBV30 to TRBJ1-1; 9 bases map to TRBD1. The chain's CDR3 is CAWRGQGSAAFF. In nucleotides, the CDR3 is TGTGCCTGGCGAGGACAGGGGTCAGCAGCTTTCTTT. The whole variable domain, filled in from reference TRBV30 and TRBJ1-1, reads SQTIHQWPATLVQPVGSPLSLECTVEGTSNPNLYWYRQAAGRGLQLLFYSVGIGQISSEVPQNLSASRPQDRQFILSSKKLLLSDSGFYLCAWRGQGSAAFFGQGTRLTVV.